The entry that follows covers one TCR beta chain sequence. Its target antigen remains unknown. Per-base qualities were not stored, and no clone one base away is much larger. The sample originates from a study of cytomegalovirus exposure and HLA in healthy donors (dated by TCRdb to the late 2010s). Regarding the research as a whole: In an earlier analysis of 587 of the donors, around 290 Gb of sequence data and 120 million or so unique TCR beta sequences from approximately 180 million T cells were reported. The T cell repertoires of under 700 subjects were profiled by immunosequencing and related to cytomegalovirus serostatus. Five DR-DQ haplotypes were handled as single units for association and clustering because linkage in the cohort was strong. Genome-wide SNP genotypes for about 55% of the roughly 670 donors were used in a later genetic analysis, which treated that subset as a discovery cohort. The later analysis used no new phenotypic data to find candidate immune exposures, relying instead on TCR beta sequences and their occurrence across donors. The aim of the study was to test whether cataloging public T cell receptors could identify signatures of past pathogen exposure. Donor age, sex, ethnicity and CMV serostatus were compiled alongside the repertoire data. High-throughput TCR immunosequencing, statistical association of individual TCRs with disease status, and machine learning were combined to predict cytomegalovirus infection status. A later analysis re-examined previously published TCR beta repertoires from just over 650 donors and added high-resolution HLA genotyping to investigate patterns of TCR occurrence. Typing coverage differed by locus: A, B, C, DRB1 and DQB1 were typed in about 620-630 donors, DQA1 in approximately 520, DPA1 in 600 to 610, and DPB1 in approximately 450. In an earlier analysis of a few hundred of the donors, high-throughput TCR beta sequencing was used to judge whether each TCR beta V gene segment behaved as functional or pseudogenic. HLA typing included class I and class II loci at four-digit resolution. Every repertoire in the discovery cohort had been generated on one and the same sequencing platform. Roughly 310 gigabases of sequencing data and tens of millions of unique TCR sequences were included in an early release covering about 700 HLA-typed donors. Among the 398 genotyped donors, approximately 81% belonged to the genetic ancestry cluster associated with self-reported Caucasian donors. On average, roughly 250,000 unique TCR beta nucleotide sequences were sequenced per donor among 398 genotyped donors of the cohort, with roughly 18% of those sequences being non-productive. Along with the approximately 650-subject first cohort, a separate validation cohort of over 90 different subjects was used.

The research as a whole found: A few of the identified cytomegalovirus-associated TCR beta chains were confirmed in vitro to be specific for cytomegalovirus antigens. Across donors, most TCR sequences were observed very rarely, whereas some public TCRs were present in many individuals. In this cohort, only TCR beta chains were sequenced, and detectable features were limited by the absence of alpha or paired-chain data. In a later analysis, HLA-associated TCR beta chains were found to be more clonally expanded and to have lower generation probabilities than equally common non-associated chains. Because HLA typing was unavailable for some donors at each locus, only the typed subset was used in association tests. The earlier analysis of about 600 of the donors excluded roughly 17 rarely observed V segments, including chromosome 9 orphons, because counts were too low. In a later analysis, several top co-occurrence clusters were reported to appear linked to parvovirus B19, influenza, CMV and Epstein-Barr virus. Broadly in line with IMGT annotations, most TCR beta V segments showed up in productive rearrangements about 87% or about 30% of the time in an earlier analysis of some 590 of the donors. In a later analysis, the rate of TCR association differed among HLA loci, with DRB1 alleles having the most associated TCRs and HLA-C alleles having the fewest. A later analysis associated 16,951 TCR beta sequences with specific HLA alleles at a false discovery rate of 0.05. Compared with the 666-donor mean, donors in an Asian-associated ancestry cluster had fewer N-insertions in productive TCRs, according to a later genetic analysis. A cluster of highly shared sequence variants was judged likely to represent a technical artifact of the sequencing pipeline. An association between a missense DCLRE1C variant and V-gene and J-gene trimming of TCR beta chains was found in a later genetic analysis and replicated in an independent cohort. In a later analysis, most CMV-associated TCR beta chains were found to appear HLA-restricted, with HLA associations seemingly driven largely by CMV exposure. A further reported finding was that TCR beta sequences accurately predicted the HLA-A and HLA-B alleles for most subjects in the first cohort. When HLA alleles, especially DR and DQ, strongly co-occurred, TCR associations were difficult to assign to individual alleles. Presence/absence analyses assumed roughly uniform sequencing depth across donors, an assumption that may not hold. The study listed 164 TCR beta chains as associated with cytomegalovirus. Some IMGT-functional V segments, including TRBV6-2 and TRBV6-3, could not be distinguished by the 87-base-pair reads and were therefore excluded. The classifier was reported to diagnose cytomegalovirus status with high specificity and sensitivity in both the original and validation cohorts. Immune exposure information for the cohort was limited to CMV serostatus. Correlated functional status among segregating V segments might reflect linkage disequilibrium, but an unknown experimental factor could not be ruled out. According to the authors, the approach could potentially be generalized to other disease states and immunological phenotypes.

The cohort consisted of more than 650 healthy bone marrow donors. At the time of sampling, every cohort member was nominally healthy, though immune exposures that went unrecorded were likely present. The donor tested CMV seronegative, placing the donor among the roughly 400 seronegative members of the cohort. Each donor provided a peripheral blood sample, and peripheral blood mononuclear cells were used for TCR beta sequencing. The Qiagen DNeasy Blood Extraction Kit was used to extract genomic DNA from the blood cell samples. Based on the germline V gene (reference sequence), the CDR1 and CDR2 sequences are SGHAT and FQDESV. Inclusive of the bounding cysteine and phenylalanine, the CDR3 is 14 residues long. Just the 42-base CDR3 DNA is kept, in frame starting at base 1. The trim is 6 bases for V and 5 bases for J, with a gap of 16 bases between the germline ends. Preparation of the library involved the immunoSEQ multiplex PCR assay. For the multiplex PCR, a mixture combining 60 forward primers for TCR Vbeta segments and 13 reverse primers for TCR Jbeta segments was used. A multiplex PCR assay on genomic DNA amplified the CDR3 region of rearranged TCR beta genes. On the Illumina HiSeq System, the amplified TCR beta libraries were sequenced as 87-base-pair reads. Per the original workflow: Across the 666 repertoires, a later analysis counted tens of millions of unique TCR beta chains, approximately 10 million of which were shared by at least two donors. To remove PCR and sequencing errors, raw reads were error-corrected and collapsed into unique sequences using a nearest-neighbor algorithm that merged closely related sequences. CDR3 sequences were aligned to IMGT reference sequences to assign V, D and J gene segments. For a sequence to be retained, a match of at least six nucleotides was required to both a V gene segment and a J gene segment. A rearrangement counted as productive if the CDR3 had no stop codons and remained in frame with V and J, and every other rearrangement counted as non-productive. CDR3 was defined by IMGT convention, running from the second conserved V-encoded cysteine to the conserved J-encoded phenylalanine. Sequences without an unambiguous match to a single V gene segment were excluded from the earlier analysis of approximately 560 of the donors. In an earlier analysis of around 590 of the donors, a V segment was called functional when productive rearrangements were above 56.7%, and segregating when the standard deviation between donors exceeded 5%. A statistical classification framework was built to diagnose cytomegalovirus status from the catalog of TCR beta chain sequences. In a later analysis, V and J genes were assigned by comparing TCR nucleotide sequences against IMGT/GENE-DB human TR gene sequences. In a later analysis, CDR3 sequences and most-parsimonious VDJ recombination scenarios were assigned using the TCRdist pipeline. In a later analysis, each TCR beta chain was defined by its CDR3 amino acid sequence together with its V-gene family, and reads without a unique V-gene family were excluded. A later analysis removed over 500 highly shared, low-generation-probability nucleotide sequences to deal with suspected cross-contamination and a sequencing artifact. For each public chain, a later analysis derived a clonal expansion index from normalized ranks of inferred template counts within each repertoire. In a later analysis, generation probabilities were computed with a VDJ recombination model fitted to out-of-frame rearrangements, and the resulting probabilities were checked against IGoR. In a later analysis, hypergeometric tests were used to score TCR-TCR, TCR-HLA and TCR-CMV co-occurrence, with a repertoire-size bias correction applied to TCR pairs. False discovery rates were estimated in a later analysis by permuting HLA or CMV assignments 20 times. In a later analysis, co-occurring TCRs were grouped using DBSCAN, and TCRdist sequence similarity was added for clustering within HLA-allele-positive subsets. Co-occurrence clustering excluded repertoires with fewer than 30,000 or more than 120,000 public chains, plus five with anomalous nucleotide sharing. TCRdb took over this immuneACCESS table, retaining in-frame rearrangements with V and J assigned. Such tables are incomplete; in checked studies, under half of the missing clones stem from an unresolved V gene, and the remainder is unexplained. That table supplies the V and J calls and clone size; D and trimming were determined from the DNA. For this sample the table gives about 130,000 clones, of which roughly 80% were detected only once. Around 2% of the sample lies in the top ten.

The sequence links TRBV11-1 to TRBJ2-5, with a tentative D gene TRBD1 over 7 matching bases. The clonotype originates from a man between 25 and 39 years old in good health and CMV-seronegative. What was sequenced was PBMCs. The base sequence is TGTGCCAGCAGTCGACAGGGAGGAGAGGAGACCCAGTACTTC. This translates into CASSRQGGEETQYF.